In this sample, the clone carrying this TCR beta chain turned up a few times. What it binds is unknown. The sample originates from a study of Tregs in tolerant kidney transplant recipients. Study-wide points: Biological reproducibility was not directly addressed, but technical replication error appeared minimal.

Measured with immunoSEQ multiplex PCR; TCRdb has only the in-frame clones, and not every one. The sample contains roughly 7,800 clones, 40% to 50% of which appear only once. The V gene lost 1 base and the J gene lost 4 bases, with 5 bases spanning the gap. The CDR3 runs 13 residues. Per the germline V gene, CDR1 is SGHNT and CDR2 is YENEEA. The V call is TRBV11-3, the J call TRBJ2-1; D unclear. Material for sequencing was CD4+ T cells from blood cultured with allogeneic cells. The TCR originated in a human donor in good health. The DNA of the CDR3 is TGTGCCAGCAGCTTAGTCCCATACAATGAGCAGTTCTTC. Translated, it gives CASSLVPYNEQFF. The variable domain in full, with the rest retrieved from reference TRBV11-3 and TRBJ2-1, is EAGVVQSPRYKIIEKKQPVAFWCNPISGHNTLYWYLQNLGQGPELLIRYENEEAVDDSQLPKDRFSAERLKGVDSTLKIQPAELGDSAVYLCASSLVPYNEQFFGPGTRLTVL.